The sequence of this T cell receptor beta chain was determined in a study of shared clonotypes between healthy human individuals (dated by TCRdb to the early 2020s). The study in broad terms: The cohort comprised two women and a few men aged 18 to 49 years. Per donor, three plates each were used for CD4 naive and CD4 memory, two for CD8 naive, and one for CD8 memory. To estimate repertoire size and how much clonotype sharing occurs between individuals, the study deeply sequenced the blood TCR repertoires of several healthy adults. Different laboratories and diverse techniques were used to prepare libraries and sequence TCR repertoires, to increase sequencing depth and limit assay-specific biases. Each donor's leukapheresis produced roughly between roughly 0.85 and 9.5 billion PBMCs.

Findings and caveats that apply to the study as a whole: Estimated clonotype richness was generally larger for naive than for memory subsets. Only blood was sampled, and tissue TCR repertoires likely differ from those in blood. Even with the large sequencing depth, rarefaction of the sorted-subset datasets indicated that sequencing was incomplete. Compared with non-shared clonotypes, clonotypes shared by all four sorted-subset donors had higher generation probabilities. The genetic and exposure-history diversity represented was limited by the small number of donors. When a handful of donors were compared, the shared fraction of clonotypes was 5% to 6.5% for naive CD4, about 4% for naive CD8, roughly 2.3% for memory CD4, and under 0.5% for memory CD8. Pairwise subsampling indicated that sequencing depth was expected to affect the degree of clonotype sharing among donors.

CDR1 and CDR2 were assigned from the germline V gene as SNHLY and FYNNEI. The CDR3 covers 15 residues, taking in both the cysteine and the phenylalanine. Only the CDR3 part of the read is kept: 45 bases, read in frame from the first base. Trimming costs V 0 bases and J 5 bases, and their ends lie 13 bases apart. Using the deep immunoSEQ assay, multiplex PCR amplified TCR CDR3 regions from genomic DNA. For each cell subset, the extracted genomic DNA was distributed evenly across all wells of several immunoSEQ 96-well plates, and each plate served as one replicate. For sorted subsets, approximately 200 ng of genomic DNA, equivalent to some 30,000 T cell genomes, went into each replicate PCR. The purified libraries were quantified using a Qubit 3.0 fluorometer, sized with a Bioanalyzer 2100, and then quantified again using the KAPA Library Quantification kit. Every immunoSEQ 96-well plate was sequenced on a separate single-read 150-cycle Illumina NextSeq 550 flow cell. Per the authors' processing: Because only junctional sequences without quality scores were contained in the immunoSEQ output, filtering matching that applied to full-length reads could not be performed. To assign V/J genes and CDR3, sequences were annotated using PyIR, a Python wrapper for IgBLAST v1.9, with IMGT germline references. Reads were filtered out if the reads had weak V/J assignments (E-value above 1e-6), no CDR3, stop codons, out-of-frame junctions, or ambiguous translated residues. A V3J clonotype was defined by an identical inferred V gene, J gene, and CDR3 amino acid sequence. To compute the percentage overlap between repertoires, the number of shared unique clonotypes was divided by the size of the smaller repertoire. Repertoire richness was assessed with RTK rarefaction, the Chao1 estimator, and Recon v2.1 estimates of unobserved clonotypes. For all TCRbeta clonotypes obtained by the gDNA method from a few donors, generation probabilities were computed with OLGA. Entries here come from immuneACCESS through TCRdb and include only in-frame sequences with V and J called. Some clones fail to appear in such tables; in the studies checked, an unresolved V gene covers under half of the shortfall, and the cause of the remainder is unknown. From that table come the V and J calls and clone size; the DNA was used to work out D and trimming. The table for this sample lists about 2.3 million clones; under 95% of them were counted only once. Of the sample, approximately 0.4% is held by the ten largest clones.

As regards this clone: What this receptor recognizes is not known. Base quality data are lacking; no much larger clone is found one base away.

The donors were healthy, HIV-negative adults with no recently reported acute infections or vaccinations. Only Caucasian adults living in Nashville, Tennessee, USA were represented among the donors. Magnetic negative selection was used to enrich CD4+ T cells, after which naive cells were positively selected on CD45RA and the negative fraction became the memory subset. Blood was collected by leukapheresis, and PBMCs were isolated by Ficoll-Histopaque density gradient centrifugation and then cryopreserved in liquid nitrogen vapor phase. Purity and quantity of every magnetically sorted T cell population were checked by analytical flow cytometry. From each sorted fraction, genomic DNA was isolated and quantified by UV absorbance on a Nanodrop 2000c.

The source is a man aged 18-30 years in good health. Some clones in this sample may be carry-over from other donors' samples. Sequencing used naive CD4+ T cells from PBMCs. The sample's cell subset or site label is to be understood as: CD45RA+ positively selected. The chain employs TRBV2 and TRBJ2-5; the D gene is perhaps TRBD2, on 7 matching bases. The CDR3 amino acid sequence is: CASSEAAGRGETQYF. The DNA reads TGTGCCAGCAGTGAAGCTGCGGGGAGGGGGGAGACCCAGTACTTC.